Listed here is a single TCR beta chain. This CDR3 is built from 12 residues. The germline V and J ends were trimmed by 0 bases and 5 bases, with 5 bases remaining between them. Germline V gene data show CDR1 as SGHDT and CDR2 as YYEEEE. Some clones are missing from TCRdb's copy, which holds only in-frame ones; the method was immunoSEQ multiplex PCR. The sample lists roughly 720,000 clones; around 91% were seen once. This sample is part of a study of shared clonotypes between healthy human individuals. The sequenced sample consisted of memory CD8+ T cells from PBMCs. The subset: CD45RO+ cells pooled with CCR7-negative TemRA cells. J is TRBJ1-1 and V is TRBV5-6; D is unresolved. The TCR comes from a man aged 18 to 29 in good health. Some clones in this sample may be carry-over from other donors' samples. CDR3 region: CASSLVETEAFF. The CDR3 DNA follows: TGTGCCAGCAGCTTGGTTGAGACTGAAGCTTTCTTT.